This T cell receptor (beta chain) derives from a study of identical twins. MiXCR was run by TCRdb on the 5' RACE reads, yielding one entry per CDR3 protein. The sample records hundreds of thousands of distinct CDR3 sequences, 21% being singletons. In its sample, this clonotype was seen many times. Looked up from germline, CDR1 is SQVTM and CDR2 is ANQGSEA. The CDR3 has 12 residues. Between the trimmed V and J ends, which lost 6 bases and 1 base, there was a span of 7 bases. This same sample was also taken into another study, of T cells expressing NK-cell markers.

The chain combines TRBV29-1 with TRBJ2-1; no definite D call. This receptor was identified in a woman younger than 35 in good health. The sequenced material came from PBMCs. The CDR3 DNA reads as TGCAGCGTCCTTCTATCCTACAATGAGCAGTTCTTC. Protein sequence: CSVLLSYNEQFF.